These T cell receptor beta chains were read from a single sample in a study of control samples from healthy donors and cancer patients. Profiling relied on immunoSEQ multiplex PCR, and the TCRdb table lists in-frame clones only, not all of them. The profile shows around 83,000 clones, approximately 94% of them singletons. The sequenced sample consisted of PBMCs. The source is a middle-aged woman with lung cancer. The CDR3 runs from the conserved cysteine through the conserved F or W. D genes are given only for firm matches.

V gene: TRBV2; J gene: TRBJ2-7; D gene: -; CDR3 protein: CASAMGGRYEQYF
V gene: TRBV11-3; J gene: TRBJ1-2; D gene: -; CDR3 protein: CASSLGLEGSYGYTF
V gene: TRBV2; J gene: TRBJ2-3; D gene: TRBD1; CDR3 protein: CASREQGNAADTQYF
V gene: TRBV6-5; J gene: TRBJ2-3; D gene: -; CDR3 protein: CASSYSGDDTDTQYF
V gene: TRBV28; J gene: TRBJ1-2; D gene: TRBD1; CDR3 protein: CASSTPGQGSYGYTF
V gene: TRBV27; J gene: TRBJ1-2; D gene: TRBD1; CDR3 protein: CASRQGQGYGYTF
V gene: TRBV28; J gene: TRBJ2-3; D gene: TRBD2; CDR3 protein: CASSFVGLAGGDTDTQYF
V gene: TRBV7-9; J gene: TRBJ2-3; D gene: -; CDR3 protein: CASSSIMVITDTQYF
V gene: TRBV27; J gene: TRBJ1-2; D gene: TRBD1; CDR3 protein: CASSSGTGGERRHGYTF
V gene: TRBV6-6; J gene: TRBJ2-6; D gene: TRBD1; CDR3 protein: CASSHGTGASGANVLTF
V gene: TRBV4-1; J gene: TRBJ2-1; D gene: -; CDR3 protein: CASSQALVPNEQFF
V gene: TRBV6-4; J gene: TRBJ1-1; D gene: -; CDR3 protein: CASSDSGRTGNTEAFF
V gene: TRBV3-1/TRBV3-2; J gene: TRBJ2-1; D gene: -; CDR3 protein: CASSQPPGEQFF
V gene: TRBV9; J gene: TRBJ2-7; D gene: TRBD2; CDR3 protein: CASSVEGSGVYEQYF
V gene: TRBV9; J gene: TRBJ1-1; D gene: TRBD1; CDR3 protein: CASSPRDSPEAFF
V gene: TRBV28; J gene: TRBJ2-5; D gene: TRBD2; CDR3 protein: CASSLLAGGQETQYF
V gene: TRBV19; J gene: TRBJ2-7; D gene: TRBD1; CDR3 protein: CASSEGQPYEQYF
V gene: TRBV5-5; J gene: TRBJ2-3; D gene: -; CDR3 protein: CASSLNGGPTDTQYF
V gene: TRBV6-1; J gene: TRBJ2-7; D gene: TRBD1; CDR3 protein: CASSEGQGTYEQYF
V gene: TRBV27; J gene: TRBJ2-2; D gene: -; CDR3 protein: CASTRQNTGELFF
V gene: TRBV30; J gene: TRBJ1-2; D gene: TRBD1; CDR3 protein: CAWSRTGGYGYTF
V gene: TRBV19; J gene: TRBJ2-2; D gene: -; CDR3 protein: CASSIWPGELFF
V gene: TRBV13; J gene: TRBJ2-4; D gene: TRBD2; CDR3 protein: CASSWTSGDPRNIQYF
V gene: TRBV29-1; J gene: TRBJ2-1; D gene: -; CDR3 protein: CSVVRAYNEQFF
V gene: TRBV24-1; J gene: TRBJ1-5; D gene: -; CDR3 protein: CATSAPGTGYSNQPQHF
V gene: TRBV5-1; J gene: TRBJ2-7; D gene: TRBD1; CDR3 protein: CASSLAYGTGAREQYF
V gene: TRBV5-6; J gene: TRBJ1-1; D gene: -; CDR3 protein: CASSFSWVRGGTEAFF
V gene: TRBV7-8; J gene: TRBJ2-2; D gene: TRBD1; CDR3 protein: CASSIRDSNTGELFF
V gene: TRBV7-3; J gene: TRBJ2-3; D gene: -; CDR3 protein: CASSPFQTGADTQYF
V gene: TRBV30; J gene: TRBJ1-5; D gene: -; CDR3 protein: CAWSVWGATQPQHF
V gene: TRBV29-1; J gene: TRBJ1-2; D gene: TRBD1; CDR3 protein: CSVEGSDRDVDGYTF
V gene: TRBV19; J gene: TRBJ2-5; D gene: -; CDR3 protein: CASNLRRETQYF
V gene: TRBV5-4; J gene: TRBJ1-5; D gene: -; CDR3 protein: CASSLAPTGPQHF
V gene: TRBV7-2; J gene: TRBJ2-7; D gene: TRBD2; CDR3 protein: CASSLVGGGTYEQYF
V gene: TRBV5-1; J gene: TRBJ2-3; D gene: TRBD2; CDR3 protein: CASTLALAGGPDTQYF
V gene: TRBV4-1; J gene: TRBJ1-1; D gene: -; CDR3 protein: CASNKGTMNTEAFF
V gene: TRBV12-3/TRBV12-4; J gene: TRBJ1-1; D gene: -; CDR3 protein: CASADRLNTEAFF
V gene: TRBV2; J gene: TRBJ1-4; D gene: TRBD1; CDR3 protein: CASSLTGTAYEKLFF
V gene: TRBV3-1/TRBV3-2; J gene: TRBJ2-7; D gene: TRBD1; CDR3 protein: CASSPSVGTGGFEQYF
V gene: TRBV2; J gene: TRBJ1-2; D gene: -; CDR3 protein: CASSRTGFPLDGYTF
V gene: TRBV29-1; J gene: TRBJ1-2; D gene: -; CDR3 protein: CSVIPLSRDNYGYTF
V gene: TRBV12-5; J gene: TRBJ2-3; D gene: -; CDR3 protein: CASGLVPQTPGVGDTQYF